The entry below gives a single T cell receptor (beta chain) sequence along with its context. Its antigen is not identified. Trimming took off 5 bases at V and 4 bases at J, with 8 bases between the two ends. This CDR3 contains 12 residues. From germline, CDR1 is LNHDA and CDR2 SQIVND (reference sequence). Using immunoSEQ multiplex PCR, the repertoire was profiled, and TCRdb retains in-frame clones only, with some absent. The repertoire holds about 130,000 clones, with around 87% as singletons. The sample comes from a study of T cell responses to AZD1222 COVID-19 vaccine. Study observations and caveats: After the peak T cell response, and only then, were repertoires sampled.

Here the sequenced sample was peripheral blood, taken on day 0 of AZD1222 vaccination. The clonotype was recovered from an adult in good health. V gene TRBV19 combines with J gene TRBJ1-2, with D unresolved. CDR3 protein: CASSPLGYGYTF. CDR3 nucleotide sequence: TGTGCCAGTAGTCCACTGGGCTATGGCTACACCTTC.